A few counts support the clone carrying this T cell receptor beta chain. What it binds is unknown. Its ends do not fully match the called genes, so a read error is possible. Exclusions: uncontrolled infection, other autoimmune disease, pregnancy, lactation. The data were obtained in a study of T cells in Graves' hyperthyroidism and ophthalmopathy. Study observations and caveats: Most clonotypes that expanded in the thyroid above 0.001 also showed up in blood. Researchers report that a 13 V-J model separated ophthalmopathy from stable hyperthyroidism. The model's output predicted ophthalmopathy at a median of roughly 6.9 months prior to onset.

RNA transcripts gave rise to amplified TCR beta CDR3 regions. The HTBI primer set served for first-round RT-PCR of the TCR CDR3. TCRdb passed the multiplex PCR reads through MiXCR, listing each CDR3 protein once. The data hold around 660,000 distinct CDR3 sequences, with about 45% observed a single time. The TCR was taken from an adult man with Graves' disease, either hyperthyroidism or ophthalmopathy (not recorded which). The sample was peripheral blood or thyroid tissue (not recorded which).

CDR3 DNA: TGTGCCAGCAGTTACTCGAAGGGCAGGGGGCTTCACGTGACGGAATTT. Amino acid sequence: CASSYSKGRGLHVTEF. The gene calls are TRBV6-5 and TRBJ1-4; 8 nucleotides match TRBD1. Looked up from germline, CDR1 is MNHEY and CDR2 is SVGAGI. The CDR3 spans 16 residues.